This T cell receptor beta chain comes out of a study of follicular helper T cells after annual influenza vaccination. Clones were sequenced by immunoSEQ multiplex PCR, and TCRdb holds only the in-frame ones, with some missing. Among 13,000 to 15,000 clones, around 75% were seen once, and the ten largest hold roughly 0.42%. The CDR3 is 17 residues long. Per germline, CDR1 SGHNT and CDR2 YENEEA. The V segment lost 5 bases and the J segment 0 bases; nucleotides outside the gene matches: 11. Stated time point: 2015-2016 season, pre-vaccination. The chain employs TRBV11-3 and TRBJ2-3; 7 nucleotides align to TRBD2. The input for sequencing was CXCR5- memory CD4+ T cells sorted from blood, taken on the day of influenza vaccination. The clonotype comes from an adult who received the influenza vaccine. CDR3 nucleotide sequence: TGTGCCAGCAGCGATCGATTTGGGGGGGAAAGCACAGATACGCAGTATTTT. Its translation: CASSDRFGGESTDTQYF.